This T cell receptor (beta chain) originates from a study of T cells in tuberculosis. Overall study: This South African cohort compared adolescents with or without latent tuberculosis against adults with active tuberculosis. Whole-study findings and limits: The TCR-beta difference was not significant; alpha differences partly reflected length. Active tuberculosis cases were adults; controls were adolescents. GMM-specific TCRs were nearer to active tuberculosis alpha repertoires, suggesting expansion.

Worth noting for this clone: Antigen: not known.

Sequenced by immunoSEQ multiplex PCR; TCRdb stores in-frame clones only, minus some. The data hold over 30,000 clones, with over 85% observed a single time. Trimming took 0 bases from V and 5 from J; bases not matched to a gene: 3. Germline CDR1 and CDR2: SGHRS and YFSETQ. The length of the CDR3 is 16 residues. Time point described: new active TB diagnosis, blood taken before or within 7 days of starting treatment. The receptor's source is an adult with tuberculosis. V usage is TRBV5-1 and J usage is TRBJ2-3; 13 nucleotides align to TRBD2. The sequenced sample was PBMCs, obtained at tuberculosis diagnosis. CDR3 DNA sequence: TGCGCCAGCAGCTTGGGACTAGCGGGGGGCAGAGATACGCAGTATTTT. Amino acids: CASSLGLAGGRDTQYF.